Listed below are T cell receptor beta chains from one sample, sequenced in a study of cytomegalovirus exposure and HLA in healthy donors. Sequencing used immunoSEQ multiplex PCR; TCRdb keeps in-frame clones, though not all of them. The sample lists more than 200,000 clones; almost 80% were seen once. Source material: PBMCs. These receptors originate from a male donor in good health and CMV-seronegative. Both conserved end residues are part of each CDR3. D genes are given only for firm matches. Size is omitted from some rows. Given values are once, few, many or a class for expanded clones.

CDR3nt | CDR3aa | j_gene | d_gene | v_gene | abundance
TGTGCCAGCAGCGAGGACAGGGGGGACACTGAAGCTTTCTTT | CASSEDRGDTEAFF | TRBJ1-1 | TRBD1 | TRBV11-3 | once
TGTGCCAGCAGTCCGCAGGACGTGGGGGGGCCCCAGCATTTT | CASSPQDVGGPQHF | TRBJ1-5 | . | TRBV28 | .
TGTGCCAGCATTTCCCGGACGCCGGGGGGATCAGATACGCAGTATTTT | CASISRTPGGSDTQYF | TRBJ2-3 | TRBD2 | TRBV27 | .
TGTGCCAGCAGCTTAGTAGGGCAGGGAGGAGGCTACACCTTC | CASSLVGQGGGYTF | TRBJ1-2 | . | TRBV7-2 | .
TGTGCCAGTAGTTCGTATGAGGCTCCCCGGACCCAGTACTTC | CASSSYEAPRTQYF | TRBJ2-5 | . | TRBV19 | once
TGTGCCAGCAGCTCGACAGGGGGCTTTGAAGAGACCCAGTACTTC | CASSSTGGFEETQYF | TRBJ2-5 | TRBD1 | TRBV5-4 | .
TGTGCCAGCAGCTCAAAGGGGACTTCTAACTATGGCTACACCTTC | CASSSKGTSNYGYTF | TRBJ1-2 | . | TRBV6-5 | .
TGCGCCAGCAGCGGGAACAGGGGACTAGACGAGCAGTACTTC | CASSGNRGLDEQYF | TRBJ2-7 | . | TRBV5-1 | few
TGTGCCAGCAGCTACACTAACCCGAACACCGGGGAGCTGTTTTTT | CASSYTNPNTGELFF | TRBJ2-2 | . | TRBV5-4 | .
TGTGCCAGCAGTGAACCTCGCCGGGACAGGGGGGTGAATGAGCAGTTCTTC | CASSEPRRDRGVNEQFF | TRBJ2-1 | TRBD1 | TRBV7-9 | few
TGTGCTAGTGGTTTTAACAGTGAAGCTTTCTTT | CASGFNSEAFF | TRBJ1-1 | . | TRBV12-5 | once
TGTGCCAGCAGTCTTGACAGGGGAGCTTTCTTT | CASSLDRGAFF | TRBJ1-1 | TRBD1 | TRBV6-1 | few
TGCGCCAGCAGCTTGGACGGGGTGAGCACAGATACGCAGTATTTT | CASSLDGVSTDTQYF | TRBJ2-3 | . | TRBV5-1 | .
TGCGCCAGCAGCCAAGACAGGGGTCGCAATCAGCCCCAGCATTTT | CASSQDRGRNQPQHF | TRBJ1-5 | . | TRBV4-1 | .
TGCGCCAGCAGCCTACCACAGGGGGGAGGAAACACCATATATTTT | CASSLPQGGGNTIYF | TRBJ1-3 | TRBD1 | TRBV5-1 | .
TGTGCCAGCAGCTTAGCGGTCAGCGGCGAGCAGTACTTC | CASSLAVSGEQYF | TRBJ2-7 | . | TRBV7-9 | .
TGTGCCAGCAGCCTGAGCGGGGGAGAAGGGGTTATCAATGAGCAGTTCTTC | CASSLSGGEGVINEQFF | TRBJ2-1 | TRBD2 | TRBV13 | .
TGTGCCAGTAGAGCCCGGGGGGGGCGCGAGCAGTACTTC | CASRARGGREQYF | TRBJ2-7 | TRBD2 | TRBV19 | few
TGCGCCAGCAGCCGGACAGCGGGGGGGAGCACAGATACGCAGTATTTT | CASSRTAGGSTDTQYF | TRBJ2-3 | TRBD2 | TRBV4-1 | .
TGTGCCAGCTTTCCTCGCGGGGTTAGCACAGATACGCAGTATTTT | CASFPRGVSTDTQYF | TRBJ2-3 | . | TRBV28 | few
TGTGCCAGCAGTACAGGGGGTTCGGTTGGCTACACCTTC | CASSTGGSVGYTF | TRBJ1-2 | TRBD1 | TRBV2 | .
TGTGCCAGCAGCTTAGCCCGACTAGCGGGAGGCCCCGAGACCCAGTACTTC | CASSLARLAGGPETQYF | TRBJ2-5 | TRBD2 | TRBV13 | .
TGTGCCAGCAGTGATGGGCTGGGCGGGGAGCTGTTTTTT | CASSDGLGGELFF | TRBJ2-2 | . | TRBV2 | .
TGTGCCTGGAGTGAGGGACAGGGAAACTATGGCTACACCTTC | CAWSEGQGNYGYTF | TRBJ1-2 | TRBD1 | TRBV30 | .
TGTGCCAGCAGCGTAAACGTAGCGGAGGGGACCTACGAGCAGTACTTC | CASSVNVAEGTYEQYF | TRBJ2-7 | . | TRBV9 | .
TGTGCCAGCAGCCCTAGCGGGAGGGCCCACGAGCAGTACTTC | CASSPSGRAHEQYF | TRBJ2-7 | TRBD2 | TRBV7-3 | .
TGTGCCAGCAGTTCCTCCGGGACAGGGATGTACGAGCAGTACTTC | CASSSSGTGMYEQYF | TRBJ2-7 | TRBD1 | TRBV28 | .
TGCGCCAGCAGCCTCTCCTATGGCTACACCTTC | CASSLSYGYTF | TRBJ1-2 | . | TRBV5-1 | .
TGTGCCAGCGGCGGCGCACGGTCGGGTGAAAAACTGTTTTTT | CASGGARSGEKLFF | TRBJ1-4 | . | TRBV7-2 | few
TGCGCCAGCAGCTTGGATGCAGCTAACTATGGCTACACCTTC | CASSLDAANYGYTF | TRBJ1-2 | . | TRBV5-1 | .
TGTGCCAGCAGCCACGACAGGGATCCCTACGAGCAGTACTTC | CASSHDRDPYEQYF | TRBJ2-7 | TRBD1 | TRBV13 | .
TGTGCCAGCAGTGAAGCAGCAGAGGGCAATCAGCCCCAGCATTTT | CASSEAAEGNQPQHF | TRBJ1-5 | . | TRBV2 | once
TGCAGCGTGAGACAGGGGAAAGAGACCCAGTACTTC | CSVRQGKETQYF | TRBJ2-5 | TRBD1 | TRBV29-1 | .
TGTGTCAGCAGCTTAGTAGGGGGCAATCAGCCCCAGCATTTT | CVSSLVGGNQPQHF | TRBJ1-5 | . | TRBV11-2 | .
TGCGCCAGCAGCTTTAGTCCTCGGGGTGGAGAGACCCAGTACTTC | CASSFSPRGGETQYF | TRBJ2-5 | . | TRBV5-1 | .